This is a list of T cell receptor beta chains from one sample in a study of T cell repertoires and HLA-DP antigens. Generated by immunoSEQ multiplex PCR, the TCRdb table keeps only in-frame clones and is missing some. The sample lists approximately 90,000 clones, 86% occurring once. The antigens for these receptors are not known. The sequenced sample was CD4+ T cells from PBMCs. Receptors originate from a man in his forties or fifties in good health and CMV-seronegative. Each CDR3 is given with its conserved first and last residue. A D gene is named only where the DNA matches it firmly. Size is omitted from some rows. Given values are once, few, many or a class for expanded clones.

v_call: TRBV10-1; d_call: TRBD1; j_call: TRBJ2-5; clone_size: -; cdr3_aa: CASSPRQGLWETQYF; cdr3_nt: TGCGCCAGCAGCCCCAGACAGGGTTTGTGGGAGACCCAGTACTTC
v_call: TRBV30; d_call: -; j_call: TRBJ2-3; clone_size: -; cdr3_aa: CAWGTHSTDTQYF; cdr3_nt: TGTGCCTGGGGGACACATAGCACAGATACGCAGTATTTT
v_call: TRBV7-2; d_call: -; j_call: TRBJ2-1; clone_size: -; cdr3_aa: CASSLDRPGEDRNEQFF; cdr3_nt: TGTGCCAGCAGCTTAGATCGGCCAGGGGAGGATAGGAATGAGCAGTTCTTC
v_call: TRBV5-5; d_call: -; j_call: TRBJ1-5; clone_size: -; cdr3_aa: CASSSIAPANSNQPQHF; cdr3_nt: TGTGCCAGCAGCTCCATCGCCCCAGCAAATAGCAATCAGCCCCAGCATTTT
v_call: TRBV18; d_call: -; j_call: TRBJ1-1; clone_size: few; cdr3_aa: CASSPSGNTEAFF; cdr3_nt: TGTGCCAGCTCACCTTCAGGGAACACTGAAGCTTTCTTT
v_call: TRBV6-6; d_call: -; j_call: TRBJ1-6; clone_size: -; cdr3_aa: CASSPGQQGGNSPLHF; cdr3_nt: TGTGCCAGCAGCCCTGGTCAGCAGGGTGGTAATTCACCCCTCCACTTT
v_call: TRBV6-6; d_call: -; j_call: TRBJ1-1; clone_size: -; cdr3_aa: CASSSHMNTEAFF; cdr3_nt: TGTGCCAGCAGTTCCCACATGAACACTGAAGCTTTCTTT
v_call: TRBV6-5; d_call: TRBD2; j_call: TRBJ2-7; clone_size: -; cdr3_aa: CASSSGTSGIYEQYF; cdr3_nt: TGTGCCAGCAGTTCCGGGACTAGCGGGATCTACGAGCAGTACTTC
v_call: TRBV5-1; d_call: -; j_call: TRBJ2-7; clone_size: -; cdr3_aa: CASSHSGSFYEQYF; cdr3_nt: TGCGCCAGCAGCCACTCCGGGTCCTTCTACGAGCAGTACTTC
v_call: TRBV29-1; d_call: -; j_call: TRBJ1-1; clone_size: -; cdr3_aa: CSVGVGQMGGTEAFF; cdr3_nt: TGCAGCGTTGGGGTAGGACAAATGGGGGGCACTGAAGCTTTCTTT